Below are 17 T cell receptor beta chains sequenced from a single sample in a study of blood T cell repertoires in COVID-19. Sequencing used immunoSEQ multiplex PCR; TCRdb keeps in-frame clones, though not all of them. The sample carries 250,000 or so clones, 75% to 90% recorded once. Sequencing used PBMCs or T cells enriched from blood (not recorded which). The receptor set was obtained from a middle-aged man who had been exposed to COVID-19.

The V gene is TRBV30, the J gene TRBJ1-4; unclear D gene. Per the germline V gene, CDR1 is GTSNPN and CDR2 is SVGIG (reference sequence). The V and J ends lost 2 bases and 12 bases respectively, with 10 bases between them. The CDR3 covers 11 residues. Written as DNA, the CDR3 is TGTGCCTGGAGTCTCAACAGTGAACTGTTTTTT. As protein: CAWSLNSELFF.

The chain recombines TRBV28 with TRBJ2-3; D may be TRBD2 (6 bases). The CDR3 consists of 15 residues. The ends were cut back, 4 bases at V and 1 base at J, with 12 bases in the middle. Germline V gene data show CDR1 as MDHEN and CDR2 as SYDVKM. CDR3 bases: TGTGCCAGCAGTTCTTACGGGAGTGGCACAGATACGCAGTATTTT. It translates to CASSSYGSGTDTQYF.

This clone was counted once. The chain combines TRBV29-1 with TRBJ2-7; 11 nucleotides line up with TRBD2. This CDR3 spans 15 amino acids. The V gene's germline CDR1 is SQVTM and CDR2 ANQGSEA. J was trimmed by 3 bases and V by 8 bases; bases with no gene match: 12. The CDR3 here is CSLAGGFLWIYEQYV. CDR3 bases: TGCAGCCTAGCGGGAGGTTTCCTTTGGATCTACGAGCAGTACGTC.

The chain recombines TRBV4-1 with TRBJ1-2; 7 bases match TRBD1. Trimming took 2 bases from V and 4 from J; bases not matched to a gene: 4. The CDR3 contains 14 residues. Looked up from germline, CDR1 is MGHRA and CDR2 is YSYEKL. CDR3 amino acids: CASSQPGQIYGYTF. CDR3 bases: TGCGCCAGCAGCCAACCGGGACAGATCTATGGCTACACCTTC.

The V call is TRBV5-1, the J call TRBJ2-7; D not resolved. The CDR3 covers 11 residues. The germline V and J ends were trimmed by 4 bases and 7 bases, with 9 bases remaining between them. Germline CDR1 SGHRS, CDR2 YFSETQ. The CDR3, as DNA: TGCGCCAGCAGCCTTCCTAGGGAGCAGTACTTC. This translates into CASSLPREQYF. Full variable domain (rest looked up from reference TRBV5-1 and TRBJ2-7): KAGVTQTPRYLIKTRGQQVTLSCSPISGHRSVSWYQQTPGQGLQFLFEYFSETQRNKGNFPGRFSGRQFSNSRSEMNVSTLELGDSALYLCASSLPREQYFGPGTRLTVT.

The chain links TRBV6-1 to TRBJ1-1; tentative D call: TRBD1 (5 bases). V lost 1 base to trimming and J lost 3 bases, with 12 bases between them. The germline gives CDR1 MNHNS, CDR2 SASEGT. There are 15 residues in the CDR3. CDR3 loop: CASSEDGGWDTEAFF. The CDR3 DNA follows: TGTGCCAGCAGTGAAGACGGGGGGTGGGACACTGAAGCTTTCTTT.

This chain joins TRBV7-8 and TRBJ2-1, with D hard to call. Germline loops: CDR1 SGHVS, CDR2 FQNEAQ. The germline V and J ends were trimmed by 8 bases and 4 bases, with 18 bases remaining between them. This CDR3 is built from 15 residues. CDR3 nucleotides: TGTGCCAGCCAGCTGAGACTTCCTATATACAATGAGCAGTTCTTC. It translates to CASQLRLPIYNEQFF.

The CDR3 loop reads CASGWPGTNYGYTF. CDR3 DNA: TGTGCCAGTGGATGGCCGGGGACAAACTATGGCTACACCTTC. The J gene is TRBJ1-2, the V gene TRBV19, with D tentatively TRBD1 (6 bases). The germline V and J ends were trimmed by 8 bases and 2 bases, with 15 bases remaining between them. The CDR3 runs 14 residues. From germline, CDR1 is LNHDA and CDR2 SQIVND (reference sequence). Full variable domain (missing parts from reference TRBV19 and TRBJ1-2): DGGITQSPKYLFRKEGQNVTLSCEQNLNHDAMYWYRQDPGQGLRLIYYSQIVNDFQKGDIAEGYSVSREKKESFPLTVTSAQKNPTAFYLCASGWPGTNYGYTFGSGTRLTVV.

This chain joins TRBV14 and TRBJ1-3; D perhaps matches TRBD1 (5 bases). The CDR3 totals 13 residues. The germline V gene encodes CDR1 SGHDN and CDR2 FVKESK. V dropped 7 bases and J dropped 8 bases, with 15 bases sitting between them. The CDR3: CASTGSTWDTIYF. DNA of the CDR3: TGTGCCAGCACAGGGTCTACGTGGGACACCATATATTTT. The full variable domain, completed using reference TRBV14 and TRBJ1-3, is EAGVTQFPSHSVIEKGQTVTLRCDPISGHDNLYWYRRVMGKEIKFLLHFVKESKQDESGMPNNRFLAERTGGTYSTLKVQPAELEDSGVYFCASTGSTWDTIYFGEGSWLTVV.

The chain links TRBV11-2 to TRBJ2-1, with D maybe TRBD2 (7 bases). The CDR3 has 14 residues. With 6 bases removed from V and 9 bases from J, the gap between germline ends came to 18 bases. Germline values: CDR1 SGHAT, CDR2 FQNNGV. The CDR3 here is CASRTMRGGGEQFF. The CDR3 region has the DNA TGTGCCAGCAGGACTATGCGGGGAGGGGGTGAGCAGTTCTTC.

In nucleotides, the CDR3 is TGCGCCAGCAGCTTGGGGACAGGGGCAAATGAAAAACTGTTTTTT. Translating it yields CASSLGTGANEKLFF. This chain links TRBV5-1 with TRBJ1-4, with 9 bases aligning to TRBD1. J was trimmed by 5 bases and V by 0 bases; bases with no gene match: 2. CDR3 size: 15 residues. The germline CDR1 and CDR2 sequences are SGHRS and YFSETQ. Together with reference TRBV5-1 and TRBJ1-4, the CDR3 gives the full variable domain: KAGVTQTPRYLIKTRGQQVTLSCSPISGHRSVSWYQQTPGQGLQFLFEYFSETQRNKGNFPGRFSGRQFSNSRSEMNVSTLELGDSALYLCASSLGTGANEKLFFGSGTQLSVL.

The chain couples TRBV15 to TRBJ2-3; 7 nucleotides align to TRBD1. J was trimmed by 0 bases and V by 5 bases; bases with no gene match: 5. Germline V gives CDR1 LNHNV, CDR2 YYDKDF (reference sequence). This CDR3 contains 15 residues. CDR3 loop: CATSPRTGSTDTQYF. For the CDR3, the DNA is TGTGCCACCAGCCCCCGGACAGGTAGCACAGATACGCAGTATTTT.

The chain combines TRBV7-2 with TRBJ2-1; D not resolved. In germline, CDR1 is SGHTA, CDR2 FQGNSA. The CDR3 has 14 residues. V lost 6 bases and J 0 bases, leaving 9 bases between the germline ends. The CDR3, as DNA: TGTGCCAGCAGGGGCTTTAGCTCCTACAATGAGCAGTTCTTC. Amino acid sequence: CASRGFSSYNEQFF.

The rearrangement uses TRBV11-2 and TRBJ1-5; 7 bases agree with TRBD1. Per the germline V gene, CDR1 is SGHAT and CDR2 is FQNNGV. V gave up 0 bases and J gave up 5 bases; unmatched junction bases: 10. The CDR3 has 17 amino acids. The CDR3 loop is CASSLDVGGESDQPQHF. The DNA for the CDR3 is TGTGCCAGCAGCTTAGATGTAGGGGGCGAAAGTGATCAGCCCCAGCATTTT.

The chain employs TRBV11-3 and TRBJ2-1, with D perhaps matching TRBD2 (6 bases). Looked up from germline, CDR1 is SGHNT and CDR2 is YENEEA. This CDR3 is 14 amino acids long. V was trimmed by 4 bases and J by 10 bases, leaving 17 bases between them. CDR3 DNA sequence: TGTGCCAGCAGCTCCGCTGCAGGTCGGGGGGAGCAGTTCTTC. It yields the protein CASSSAAGRGEQFF.

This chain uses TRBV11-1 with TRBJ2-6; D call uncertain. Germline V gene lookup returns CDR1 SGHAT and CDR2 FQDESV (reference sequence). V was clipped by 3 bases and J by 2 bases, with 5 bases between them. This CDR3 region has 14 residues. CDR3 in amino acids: CASSFGPGANVLTF. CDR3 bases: TGTGCCAGCAGCTTCGGTCCTGGGGCCAACGTCCTGACTTTC.

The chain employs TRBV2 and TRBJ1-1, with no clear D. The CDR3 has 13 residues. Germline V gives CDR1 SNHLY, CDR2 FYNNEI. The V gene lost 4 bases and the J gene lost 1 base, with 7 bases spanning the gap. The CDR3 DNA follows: TGTGCCAGCAGTGGGCAGTGGAACACTGAAGCTTTCTTT. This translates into CASSGQWNTEAFF.